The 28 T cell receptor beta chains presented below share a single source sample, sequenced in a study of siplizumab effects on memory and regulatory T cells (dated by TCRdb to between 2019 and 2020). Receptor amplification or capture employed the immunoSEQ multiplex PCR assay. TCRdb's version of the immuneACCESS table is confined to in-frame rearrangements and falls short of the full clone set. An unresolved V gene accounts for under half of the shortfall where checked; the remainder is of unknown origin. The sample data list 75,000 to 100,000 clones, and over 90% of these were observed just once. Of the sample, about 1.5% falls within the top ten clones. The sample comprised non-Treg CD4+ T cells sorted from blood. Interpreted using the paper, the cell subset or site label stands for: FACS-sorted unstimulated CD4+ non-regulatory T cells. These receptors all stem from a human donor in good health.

The CDR3 is CAWSGGGHRNEKLFF. CDR3 nucleotides: TGTGCCTGGAGCGGCGGCGGCCATCGGAATGAAAAACTGTTTTTT. The chain employs TRBV30 and TRBJ1-4; no firm D call. V shed 3 bases and J shed 5 bases, with 16 bases lying between them. The germline V gene has CDR1 GTSNPN and CDR2 SVGIG (reference sequence). The CDR3 extends over 15 amino acids.

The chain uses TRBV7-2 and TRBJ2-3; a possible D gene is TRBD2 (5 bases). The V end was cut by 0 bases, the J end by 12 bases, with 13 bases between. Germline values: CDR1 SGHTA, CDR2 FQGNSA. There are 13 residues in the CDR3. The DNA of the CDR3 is TGTGCCAGCAGCTTAGCTCGGTCCCGGGATCAGTATTTT. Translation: CASSLARSRDQYF.

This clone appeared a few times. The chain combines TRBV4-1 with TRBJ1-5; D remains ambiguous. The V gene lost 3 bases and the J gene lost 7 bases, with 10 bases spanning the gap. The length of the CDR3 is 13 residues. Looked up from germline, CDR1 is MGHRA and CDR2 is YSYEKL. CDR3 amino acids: CASSQGRTQPQHF. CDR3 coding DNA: TGCGCCAGCAGCCAGGGAAGGACCCAGCCCCAGCATTTT.

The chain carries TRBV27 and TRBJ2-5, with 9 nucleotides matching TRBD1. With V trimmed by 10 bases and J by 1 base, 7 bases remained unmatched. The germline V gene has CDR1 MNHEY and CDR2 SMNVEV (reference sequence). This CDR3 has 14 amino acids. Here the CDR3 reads CATRRDRAQETQYF. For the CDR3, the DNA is TGTGCCACCCGGCGGGACAGGGCCCAAGAGACCCAGTACTTC.

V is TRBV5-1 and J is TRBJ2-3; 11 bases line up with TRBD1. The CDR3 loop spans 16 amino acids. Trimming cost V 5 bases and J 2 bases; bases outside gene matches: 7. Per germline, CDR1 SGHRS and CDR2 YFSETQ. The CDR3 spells CASRHGTGGSTDTQYF. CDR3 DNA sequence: TGCGCCAGCAGGCATGGGACAGGGGGATCCACAGATACGCAGTATTTT.

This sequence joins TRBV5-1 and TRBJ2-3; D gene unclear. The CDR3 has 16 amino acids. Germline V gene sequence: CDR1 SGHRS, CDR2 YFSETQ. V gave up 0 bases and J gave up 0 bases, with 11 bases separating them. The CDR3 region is CASSLVAGPSTDTQYF. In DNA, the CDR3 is TGCGCCAGCAGCTTGGTAGCCGGCCCCAGCACAGATACGCAGTATTTT.

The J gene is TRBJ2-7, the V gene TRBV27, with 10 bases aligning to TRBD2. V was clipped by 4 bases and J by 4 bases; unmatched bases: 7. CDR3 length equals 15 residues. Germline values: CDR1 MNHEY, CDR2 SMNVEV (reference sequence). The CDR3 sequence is CASSYTPGLAYEQYF. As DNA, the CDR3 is TGTGCCAGCAGTTATACTCCGGGACTAGCGTACGAGCAGTACTTC.

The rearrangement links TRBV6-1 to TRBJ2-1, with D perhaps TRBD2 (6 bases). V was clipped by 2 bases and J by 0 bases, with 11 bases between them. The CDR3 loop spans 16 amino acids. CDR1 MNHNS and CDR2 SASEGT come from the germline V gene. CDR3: CASSEMGGPSYNEQFF. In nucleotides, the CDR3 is TGTGCCAGCAGTGAAATGGGAGGCCCCTCCTACAATGAGCAGTTCTTC.

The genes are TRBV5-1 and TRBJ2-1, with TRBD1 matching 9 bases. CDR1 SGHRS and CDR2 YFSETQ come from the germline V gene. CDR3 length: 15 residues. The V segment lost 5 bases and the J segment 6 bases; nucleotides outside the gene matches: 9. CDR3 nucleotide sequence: TGCGCCAGCAGTCAAGGACAGGGGTATCGCAATGAGCAGTTCTTC. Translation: CASSQGQGYRNEQFF.

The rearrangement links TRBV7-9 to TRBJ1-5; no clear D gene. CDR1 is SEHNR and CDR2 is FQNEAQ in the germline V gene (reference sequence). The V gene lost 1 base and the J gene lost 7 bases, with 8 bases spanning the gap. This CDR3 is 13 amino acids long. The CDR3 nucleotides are TGTGCCAGCAGCTTAGAGGTCCAACAGCCCCAGCATTTT. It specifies CASSLEVQQPQHF.

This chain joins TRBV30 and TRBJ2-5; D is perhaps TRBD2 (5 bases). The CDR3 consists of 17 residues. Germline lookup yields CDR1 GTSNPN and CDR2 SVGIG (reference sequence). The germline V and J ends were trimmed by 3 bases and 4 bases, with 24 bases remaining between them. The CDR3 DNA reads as TGTGCCTGGAGCAGCGGTCTTCGCGCCCTTCAAATAGAGACCCAGTACTTC. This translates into CAWSSGLRALQIETQYF. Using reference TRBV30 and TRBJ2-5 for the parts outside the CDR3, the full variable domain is SQTIHQWPATLVQPVGSPLSLECTVEGTSNPNLYWYRQAAGRGLQLLFYSVGIGQISSEVPQNLSASRPQDRQFILSSKKLLLSDSGFYLCAWSSGLRALQIETQYFGPGTRLLVL.

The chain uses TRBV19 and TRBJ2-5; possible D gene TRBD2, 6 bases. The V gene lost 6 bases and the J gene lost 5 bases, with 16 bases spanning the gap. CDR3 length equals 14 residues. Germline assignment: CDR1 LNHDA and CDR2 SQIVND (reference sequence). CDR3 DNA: TGTGCCAGTAGGAAGCGGGCCGCGGGCGAGACCCAGTACTTC. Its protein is CASRKRAAGETQYF.

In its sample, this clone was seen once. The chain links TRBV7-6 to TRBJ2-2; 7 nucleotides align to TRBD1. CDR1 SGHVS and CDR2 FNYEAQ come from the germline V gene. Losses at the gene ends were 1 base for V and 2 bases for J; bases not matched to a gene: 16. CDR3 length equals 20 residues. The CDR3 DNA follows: TGTGCCAGCAGCTTAGAGCCGGGACAGACACTCTCTCTAAACACCGGGGAGCTGTTTTTT. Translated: CASSLEPGQTLSLNTGELFF.

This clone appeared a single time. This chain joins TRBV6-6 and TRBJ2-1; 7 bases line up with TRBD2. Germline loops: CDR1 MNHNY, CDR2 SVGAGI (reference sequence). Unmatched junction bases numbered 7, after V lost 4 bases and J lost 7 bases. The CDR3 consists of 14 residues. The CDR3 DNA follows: TGTGCCAGCAGTTTACGGACTAGTGGTAATGAGCAGTTCTTC. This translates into CASSLRTSGNEQFF.

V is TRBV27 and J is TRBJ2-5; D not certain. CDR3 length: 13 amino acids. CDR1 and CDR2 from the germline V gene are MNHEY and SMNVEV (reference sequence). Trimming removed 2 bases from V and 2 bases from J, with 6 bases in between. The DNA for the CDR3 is TGTGCCAGCAGTTTAGGCCGGCAAGAGACCCAGTACTTC. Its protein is CASSLGRQETQYF.

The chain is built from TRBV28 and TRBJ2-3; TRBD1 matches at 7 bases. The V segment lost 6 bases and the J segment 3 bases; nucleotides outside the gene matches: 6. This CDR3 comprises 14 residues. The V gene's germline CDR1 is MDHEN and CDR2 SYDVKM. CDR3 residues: CASRRTGRTDTQYF. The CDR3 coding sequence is TGTGCCAGCAGACGGACAGGCCGGACAGATACGCAGTATTTT.

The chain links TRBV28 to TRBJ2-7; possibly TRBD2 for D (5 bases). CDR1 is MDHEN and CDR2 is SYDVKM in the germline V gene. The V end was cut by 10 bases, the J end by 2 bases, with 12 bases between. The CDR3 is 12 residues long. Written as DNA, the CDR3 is TGTGCCACCGCACTAGGAGCCTACGAGCAGTACTTC. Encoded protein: CATALGAYEQYF.

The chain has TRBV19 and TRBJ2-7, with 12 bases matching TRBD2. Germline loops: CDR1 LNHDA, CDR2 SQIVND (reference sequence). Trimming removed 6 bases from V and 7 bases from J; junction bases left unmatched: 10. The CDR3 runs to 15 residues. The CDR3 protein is CASSKGLAGPREQYF. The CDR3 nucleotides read TGTGCCAGTAGCAAAGGACTAGCGGGACCCCGAGAGCAGTACTTC.

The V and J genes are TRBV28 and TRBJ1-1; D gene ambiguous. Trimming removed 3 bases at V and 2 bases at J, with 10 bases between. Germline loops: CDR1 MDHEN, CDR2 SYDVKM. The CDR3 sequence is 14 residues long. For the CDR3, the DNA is TGTGCCAGCAGTTTCCGTAGGGATAACACTGAAGCTTTCTTT. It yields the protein CASSFRRDNTEAFF. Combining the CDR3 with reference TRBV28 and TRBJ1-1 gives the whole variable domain DVKVTQSSRYLVKRTGEKVFLECVQDMDHENMFWYRQDPGLGLRLIYFSYDVKMKEKGDIPEGYSVSREKKERFSLILESASTNQTSMYLCASSFRRDNTEAFFGQGTRLTVV.

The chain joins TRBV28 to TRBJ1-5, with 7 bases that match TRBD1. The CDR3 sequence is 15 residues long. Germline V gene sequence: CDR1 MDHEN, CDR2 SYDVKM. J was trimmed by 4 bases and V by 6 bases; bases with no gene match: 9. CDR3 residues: CASSPIGQVNQPQHF. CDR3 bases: TGTGCCAGCAGCCCTATCGGACAGGTGAATCAGCCCCAGCATTTT.

The CDR3 reads CASFYRTEAFF. Written as DNA, the CDR3 is TGTGCCAGTTTTTACCGCACTGAAGCTTTCTTT. The chain employs TRBV28 and TRBJ1-1; no reliable D call. This CDR3 has 11 amino acids. Trimming pared 9 bases from V and 4 bases from J, leaving 9 bases between. Germline CDR1 and CDR2: MDHEN and SYDVKM. The full variable domain, in which reference TRBV28 and TRBJ1-1 provide the parts outside the CDR3, is DVKVTQSSRYLVKRTGEKVFLECVQDMDHENMFWYRQDPGLGLRLIYFSYDVKMKEKGDIPEGYSVSREKKERFSLILESASTNQTSMYLCASFYRTEAFFGQGTRLTVV.

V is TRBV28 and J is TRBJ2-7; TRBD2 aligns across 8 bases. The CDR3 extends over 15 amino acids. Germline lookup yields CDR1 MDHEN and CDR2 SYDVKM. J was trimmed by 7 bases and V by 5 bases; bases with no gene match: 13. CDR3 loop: CASSRDVAGGREQYF. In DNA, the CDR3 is TGTGCCAGCAGTCGTGACGTGGCGGGAGGTCGGGAGCAGTACTTC. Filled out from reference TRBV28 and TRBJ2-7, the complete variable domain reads DVKVTQSSRYLVKRTGEKVFLECVQDMDHENMFWYRQDPGLGLRLIYFSYDVKMKEKGDIPEGYSVSREKKERFSLILESASTNQTSMYLCASSRDVAGGREQYFGPGTRLTVT.

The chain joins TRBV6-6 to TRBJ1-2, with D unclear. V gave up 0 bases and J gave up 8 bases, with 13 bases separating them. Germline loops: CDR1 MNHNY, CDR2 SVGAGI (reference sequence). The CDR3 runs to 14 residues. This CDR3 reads CASSYSIEGRGYTF. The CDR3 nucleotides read TGTGCCAGCAGTTACTCCATCGAAGGGAGGGGCTACACCTTC.

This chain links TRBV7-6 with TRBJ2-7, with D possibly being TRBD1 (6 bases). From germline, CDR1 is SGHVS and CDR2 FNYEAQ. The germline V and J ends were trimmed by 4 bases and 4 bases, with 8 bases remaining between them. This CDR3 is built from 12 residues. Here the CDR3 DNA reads TGTGCCAGCAGCTCAGGGGTGTACGAGCAGTACTTC. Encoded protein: CASSSGVYEQYF. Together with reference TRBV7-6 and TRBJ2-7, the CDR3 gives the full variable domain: GAGVSQSPRYKVTKRGQDVALRCDPISGHVSLYWYRQALGQGPEFLTYFNYEAQQDKSGLPNDRFSAERPEGSISTLTIQRTEQRDSAMYRCASSSGVYEQYFGPGTRLTVT.

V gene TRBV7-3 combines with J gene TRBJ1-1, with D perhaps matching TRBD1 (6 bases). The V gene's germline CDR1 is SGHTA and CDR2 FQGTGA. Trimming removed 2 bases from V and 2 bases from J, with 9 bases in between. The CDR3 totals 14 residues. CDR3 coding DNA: TGTGCCAGCAGCTTAGCGGGGGGCAACACTGAAGCTTTCTTT. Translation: CASSLAGGNTEAFF.

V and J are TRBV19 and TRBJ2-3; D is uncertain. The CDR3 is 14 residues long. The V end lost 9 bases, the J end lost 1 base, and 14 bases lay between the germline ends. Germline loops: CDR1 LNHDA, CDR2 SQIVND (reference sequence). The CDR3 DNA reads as TGTGCCAGCAACCTAGGACCAGGCACAGATACGCAGTATTTT. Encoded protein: CASNLGPGTDTQYF.

CDR3 DNA sequence: TGTGCCAGCAGCTTCCTCACAGGGACATGGAGCAATCAGCCCCAGCATTTT. Translation gives CASSFLTGTWSNQPQHF. The chain joins TRBV5-8 to TRBJ1-5; D is possibly TRBD1 (6 bases). V was trimmed by 2 bases and J by 1 base, leaving 16 bases between them. This CDR3 contains 17 residues. Germline V lookup: CDR1 SGHTS, CDR2 YDEGEE.

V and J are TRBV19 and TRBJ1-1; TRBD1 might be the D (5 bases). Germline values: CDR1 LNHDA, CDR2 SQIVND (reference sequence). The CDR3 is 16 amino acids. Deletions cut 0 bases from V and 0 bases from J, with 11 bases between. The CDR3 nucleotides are TGTGCCAGTAGTATAGATCGTGTGGGGCTGAACACTGAAGCTTTCTTT. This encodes CASSIDRVGLNTEAFF.